This T cell receptor (beta chain) emerged from a study of response to subunit inactivated influenza vaccine. The study's findings and limits: Few additional T cells are recruited per seasonal influenza vaccination, authors suggested.

Trimming took 0 bases from V and 0 from J, leaving 8 bases between them. This CDR3 comprises 14 residues. CDR1 is DFQATT and CDR2 is SNEGSKA in the germline V gene (reference sequence). With respect to this clonotype: Its target is unknown.

TCRdb redid the calling of the RT-PCR reads with MiXCR, one entry per CDR3 protein. The sample lists roughly 500,000 distinct CDR3 sequences, around 25% occurring once. The chain joins TRBV20-1 to TRBJ2-5; D unresolved. This sequence was found in a man aged 45-60 years who received an inactivated influenza vaccine. The sample here was CD4+ T cells sorted from PBMCs, taken 4 to 6 days after vaccination. CDR3 sequence reads: CSARDWFNQETQYF. The CDR3 DNA reads TGCAGTGCTAGAGATTGGTTCAACCAAGAGACCCAGTACTTC.